This section outlines one TCR beta chain sequence together with its context. The antigen remains unidentified. The sample is drawn from a study of T cell repertoires in cytomegalovirus infection. Using its own MiXCR run on the reads, TCRdb lists one record per CDR3 protein. Here the sample spans more than 90,000 distinct CDR3 sequences, around 10% being singletons. Study results and caveats: The ex vivo response was dominated by HLA-C-restricted CMV-specific TCR beta clonotypes.

The CDR3 has 11 amino acids. Germline V gene data show CDR1 as DFQATT and CDR2 as SNEGSKA (reference sequence). V gave up 3 bases and J gave up 4 bases, with 4 bases separating them. This chain uses TRBV20-1 with TRBJ1-3, with no clear D. The TCR comes from a human donor in good health (CMV status not recorded). Some clones in this sample may be carry-over from other donors' samples. What was sequenced was PBMCs, sequenced either directly or after in vitro stimulation (not recorded which). The CDR3 is CSASTGNTIYF. As DNA, the CDR3 is TGCAGTGCTAGCACCGGAAACACCATATATTTT.